These 16 T cell receptor beta chains originate from one sample sequenced in a study of blood T cells in healthy people across ages. Using a J-beta primer mix together with a sample-barcoded 5' primer, a second PCR was run for roughly 6 to 12 cycles. TCRdb reanalysed the 5' RACE reads using MiXCR and keeps one entry per CDR3 protein. The sample has approximately 1.5 million distinct CDR3 sequences; about 31% are singletons. Sequencing was carried out using blood. These receptors were collected from a woman aged 25 to 39 in good health.

The chain carries TRBV28 and TRBJ1-2; D is perhaps TRBD1 (6 bases). Trimming shortened V by 7 bases and J by 6 bases, and 21 bases separated the two germline ends. This CDR3 region has 15 residues. The germline V gene encodes CDR1 MDHEN and CDR2 SYDVKM. The DNA for the CDR3 is TGTGCCAGCACCCCCGGCCGGACAGACTCAGATGGCTACACCTTC. Translating it yields CASTPGRTDSDGYTF.

This clonotype was seen a handful of times. The gene calls are TRBV7-9 and TRBJ1-1; D ambiguous. The CDR3 extends over 15 amino acids. The V gene's germline CDR1 is SEHNR and CDR2 FQNEAQ (reference sequence). Trimming took off 4 bases at V and 4 bases at J, with 16 bases between the two ends. CDR3 sequence reads: CASSSGLLSGTEAFF. The DNA of the CDR3 is TGTGCCAGCAGCTCAGGACTCTTATCTGGCACTGAAGCTTTCTTT.

The V and J genes are TRBV5-1 and TRBJ1-1; a weak D match, TRBD1 (5 bases). Trimming took off 0 bases at V and 5 bases at J, with 17 bases between the two ends. Looked up from germline, CDR1 is SGHRS and CDR2 is YFSETQ. This CDR3 comprises 16 residues. The CDR3 DNA is TGCGCCAGCAGCTTGGAAAGTGGCGTGGGGGGGACTGAAGCTTTCTTT. Amino acid sequence: CASSLESGVGGTEAFF.

This clonotype was counted a few times. The chain has TRBV15 and TRBJ2-7; D might be TRBD1 (5 bases). Germline V gives CDR1 LNHNV, CDR2 YYDKDF (reference sequence). The CDR3 loop spans 13 amino acids. Trimming cost V 6 bases and J 2 bases, with 11 bases left between them. The CDR3 loop reads CATRDIRPYEQYF. The CDR3 DNA reads as TGTGCCACCAGGGACATAAGACCCTACGAGCAGTACTTC.

The chain employs TRBV5-5 and TRBJ1-5; TRBD1 matches 7 bases. CDR1 is SGHKS, CDR2 YYEKEE, per germline (reference sequence). This CDR3 has 16 amino acids. The V gene end was trimmed by 4 bases and the J gene end by 4 bases; junction bases not matched to a gene: 11. CDR3 sequence: CASSAQGRGNNQPQHF. The DNA for the CDR3 is TGTGCCAGCAGCGCACAGGGGCGAGGCAATAATCAGCCCCAGCATTTT. Full variable domain (outside the CDR3, taken from reference TRBV5-5 and TRBJ1-5): DAGVTQSPTHLIKTRGQQVTLRCSPISGHKSVSWYQQVLGQGPQFIFQYYEKEERGRGNFPDRFSARQFPNYSSELNVNALLLGDSALYLCASSAQGRGNNQPQHFGDGTRLSIL.

Only a few counts were recorded for this clonotype. The chain has TRBV5-4 and TRBJ2-5; D gene uncertain. Germline values: CDR1 SGHNT, CDR2 YYREEE (reference sequence). This CDR3 region has 13 residues. With 1 base removed from V and 2 bases from J, the gap between germline ends came to 6 bases. CDR3 DNA sequence: TGTGCCAGCAGCTTGCCGGAACAAGAGACCCAGTACTTC. Residues: CASSLPEQETQYF.

The V gene is TRBV4-1, the J gene TRBJ1-2, with 7 bases aligning to TRBD1. With V trimmed by 0 bases and J by 10 bases, 14 bases remained unmatched. Per the germline V gene, CDR1 is MGHRA and CDR2 is YSYEKL. The CDR3 is 16 residues long. The CDR3 loop reads CASSQDPERGQGPYTF. The CDR3 DNA is TGCGCCAGCAGCCAAGATCCAGAGAGGGGGCAGGGGCCCTACACCTTC.

V is TRBV20-1 and J is TRBJ2-7, with D unclear. This CDR3 spans 14 amino acids. Trimming stripped 8 bases from V and 0 bases from J, with 17 bases between. CDR1 is DFQATT, CDR2 SNEGSKA, per germline (reference sequence). The CDR3 loop is CSYSGSPNSYEQYF. In nucleotides, the CDR3 is TGCAGTTATTCTGGGTCTCCGAACTCCTACGAGCAGTACTTC.

The chain links TRBV5-1 to TRBJ1-2; 8 bases are shared with TRBD1. V was pared by 4 bases and J by 7 bases, with 9 bases of the junction left unmatched. In germline, CDR1 is SGHRS, CDR2 YFSETQ. The CDR3 runs to 14 residues. The CDR3 here is CASSETTGGFGYTF. CDR3 bases: TGCGCCAGCAGCGAGACTACAGGGGGATTTGGCTACACCTTC. Full variable domain (outside the CDR3, taken from reference TRBV5-1 and TRBJ1-2): KAGVTQTPRYLIKTRGQQVTLSCSPISGHRSVSWYQQTPGQGLQFLFEYFSETQRNKGNFPGRFSGRQFSNSRSEMNVSTLELGDSALYLCASSETTGGFGYTFGSGTRLTVV.

The rearrangement links TRBV18 to TRBJ1-3; 8 bases fit TRBD1. The CDR3 has 16 residues. Germline CDR1 and CDR2: KGHSH and LQKENI. Losses at the gene ends were 5 bases for V and 4 bases for J; bases not matched to a gene: 10. In DNA, the CDR3 is TGTGCCAGCTCATCACAGCAGACAGGGGAAGGAAACACCATATATTTT. Protein: CASSSQQTGEGNTIYF.

This chain joins TRBV4-1 and TRBJ1-2; D is unresolved. The CDR3 runs to 16 residues. V was cut by 1 base and J by 5 bases, with 17 bases left in between. The V gene's germline CDR1 is MGHRA and CDR2 YSYEKL. CDR3 in DNA: TGCGCCAGCAGCCAAGTTCCGAGCTCTACACTTTATGGCTACACCTTC. It is translated as CASSQVPSSTLYGYTF.

The rearrangement links TRBV6-6 to TRBJ1-1; D ambiguous. V gave up 3 bases and J gave up 2 bases, with 10 bases separating them. Germline lookup yields CDR1 MNHNY and CDR2 SVGAGI (reference sequence). The CDR3 loop spans 14 amino acids. The CDR3 DNA sequence: TGTGCCAGCAGTTATGAACGACCCAACACTGAAGCTTTCTTT. It is translated as CASSYERPNTEAFF.

This clonotype is a singleton in its sample. The chain uses TRBV20-1 and TRBJ2-1; tentatively, D is TRBD2 (5 bases). The V end lost 7 bases, the J end lost 7 bases, and 8 bases lay between the germline ends. The CDR3 consists of 10 residues. The V gene's germline CDR1 is DFQATT and CDR2 SNEGSKA (reference sequence). CDR3 amino acids: CSESGNEQFF. The CDR3 DNA is TGCAGTGAGAGCGGTAATGAGCAGTTCTTC.

This chain uses TRBV12-5 with TRBJ2-2, with a possible D match to TRBD2 (5 bases). The V gene's germline CDR1 is LGHNT and CDR2 FRNRAP. Trimming removed 3 bases from V and 6 bases from J, with 8 bases in between. The CDR3 totals 13 residues. This CDR3 is CASGFGGSGELFF. In nucleotides, the CDR3 is TGTGCTAGTGGTTTCGGCGGGTCCGGGGAGCTGTTTTTT. The full variable domain, with the rest looked up from reference TRBV12-5 and TRBJ2-2, is DARVTQTPRHKVTEMGQEVTMRCQPILGHNTVFWYRQTMMQGLELLAYFRNRAPLDDSGMPKDRFSAEMPDATLATLKIQPSEPRDSAVYFCASGFGGSGELFFGEGSRLTVL.

The sample holds a few counts of this clonotype. The gene calls are TRBV12-3 or TRBV12-4 and TRBJ2-5; 9 bases fit TRBD1. The trim removed 6 bases at V and 3 bases at J, leaving 5 bases unmatched. CDR3 length equals 14 residues. The CDR3 sequence: CASRKTGGEETQYF. CDR3 DNA: TGTGCCAGCAGAAAAACAGGGGGCGAAGAGACCCAGTACTTC.

This chain joins TRBV6-1 and TRBJ2-6; maybe TRBD1 (6 bases). The CDR3 has 19 amino acids. CDR1 is MNHNS, CDR2 SASEGT, per germline. Trimming pared 6 bases from V and 0 bases from J, leaving 21 bases between. CDR3 in amino acids: CASRSRTASNLSGANVLTF. The CDR3 nucleotides read TGTGCCAGCAGGAGCCGGACAGCTTCCAATCTCTCTGGGGCCAACGTCCTGACTTTC.